This T cell receptor beta chain was obtained from a study of T-cell memory formation after mild COVID-19. J lost 7 bases, V lost 6 bases, and 12 bases had no gene match. The CDR3 sequence is 15 residues long. Germline V gives CDR1 LNHDA, CDR2 SQIVND (reference sequence). As to this clonotype: Its antigen is currently unknown.

Broader study findings: Some responding clones appeared in pre-infection memory, suggesting cross-reactive memory joined. Contracting clones, day 15 to 85, had balanced CD4/CD8, and later expanders favored CD4+.

Libraries for TCRalpha and TCRbeta carried sample barcodes and unique molecular identifiers via 5'RACE. TCRdb processed the 5' RACE reads anew with MiXCR; each CDR3 protein has one entry. Found here are about 250,000 distinct CDR3 sequences, about 16% of them singletons; the top ten hold around 2.2%. J is TRBJ2-3 and V is TRBV19, with TRBD2 identical over 8 bases. This TCR derives from an adult woman who had mild COVID-19 (a few samples of this study predate the infection). Cell type and time point are not known. The sequenced material came from PBMCs or a T cell subset sorted from them (not recorded which). The CDR3 bases are TGTGCCAGTAGGCCGGGACTAGGGGGTCCCTATACGCAGTATTTT. Translated: CASRPGLGGPYTQYF.